This T cell receptor (beta chain) comes out of a study of T-cell reconstitution after alpha-beta-depleted transplantation in children. TCRbeta library preparation incorporated unique molecular identifiers. TCRdb re-called the PCR reads through MiXCR, storing one row per CDR3 protein. Among around 450,000 distinct CDR3 sequences, roughly a tenth were seen once, and the ten largest hold 2%. V gave up 5 bases and J gave up 4 bases, with 14 bases separating them. Germline assignment: CDR1 MDHEN and CDR2 SYDVKM. The CDR3 is 14 amino acids. This clonotype was recorded at least ten times. This receptor was identified in a child aged 2 to 10 with inherited bone marrow failure, due to receive a stem cell transplant. This sample comprised PBMCs, obtained before TCRalphabeta/CD19-depleted stem cell transplant. The chain couples TRBV28 to TRBJ1-2; D might be TRBD1 (5 bases). The chain's CDR3 is CASSTRDGRYGYTF. As DNA, the CDR3 is TGTGCCAGCAGTACCCGGGACGGCCGCTATGGCTACACCTTC.